This T cell receptor beta chain was sequenced for a study of T cell repertoires in cytomegalovirus infection. As for the study in general: Based on public TCR beta signatures, there were indications of CMV infection and of a matching HLA type. Notes on the study in general: HLA-C-restricted CMV-specific TCR beta clonotypes prevailed in the ex vivo response.

V lost 4 bases, J lost 7 bases, and 13 bases lay in between. The CDR3 runs to 13 residues. This clonotype was counted only a few times. Its antigen is not known. TCRdb re-called the reads with MiXCR, one entry per CDR3 protein. Found here are about 150,000 distinct CDR3 sequences, about a quarter of them singletons; the top ten hold about a tenth. Sequenced sample: PBMCs. The V gene is TRBV12-3 or TRBV12-4, the J gene TRBJ1-2; TRBD1 is a possible D gene (6 bases). The receptor's source is a human donor in good health (CMV status not recorded). Some clones in this sample may be carry-over from other donors' samples. The CDR3 spells CASSSQGGAGYTF. Here the CDR3 DNA reads TGTGCCAGCAGTTCCCAAGGGGGGGCTGGCTACACCTTC.